The rows below give T cell receptor beta chains drawn from one sample of a study of a mutant IDH1 vaccine in newly diagnosed glioma. Profiling relied on immunoSEQ multiplex PCR, and the TCRdb table lists in-frame clones only, not all of them. This repertoire shows tens of thousands of clones, around 80% found once; its top ten account for around 6.2%. Antigens of these TCRs are unknown. Specimen: PBMCs, collected from a glioma patient whose treatment included an IDH1 peptide vaccine. The receptors were sampled from a man aged 40-49 years with glioma. The CDR3 runs from the conserved cysteine through the conserved F or W. The order of the fields is clone size, J gene, V gene, D gene, CDR3 DNA, CDR3 protein. The D gene is left open where the match is weak. Some rows mark clone size as missing; the rest say once, few, many or name a class of expanded clone.

clone_size: -; j_call: TRBJ2-7; v_call: TRBV9; d_call: -; cdr3_nt: TGTGCCAGCAGCGTTACGCCGGGACAAGCTTACGAGCAGTACTTC; cdr3_aa: CASSVTPGQAYEQYF
clone_size: -; j_call: TRBJ1-2; v_call: TRBV5-6; d_call: -; cdr3_nt: TGTGCCAGCAGCGGGGACCACGGCTATGGCTACACCTTC; cdr3_aa: CASSGDHGYGYTF
clone_size: -; j_call: TRBJ1-2; v_call: TRBV5-6; d_call: TRBD1; cdr3_nt: TGTGCCAGCAGCCCCACAGGGGGCGACGGCTACACCTTC; cdr3_aa: CASSPTGGDGYTF
clone_size: -; j_call: TRBJ1-2; v_call: TRBV6-1; d_call: TRBD1; cdr3_nt: TGTGCCAGCAGTACACCACCCAGGGGGAACTATGGCTACACCTTC; cdr3_aa: CASSTPPRGNYGYTF
clone_size: once; j_call: TRBJ2-7; v_call: TRBV5-6; d_call: -; cdr3_nt: TGTGCCAGCAGCTTGGCGTACGAGCAGTACTTC; cdr3_aa: CASSLAYEQYF
clone_size: -; j_call: TRBJ2-7; v_call: TRBV6-5; d_call: TRBD1; cdr3_nt: TGTGCCAGCAAAGGACAGGCCTACGAGCAGTACTTC; cdr3_aa: CASKGQAYEQYF
clone_size: -; j_call: TRBJ2-1; v_call: TRBV4-1; d_call: TRBD2; cdr3_nt: TGCGCCAGCAGCCAAGGAGGAGCGGGGGGGAGCTCCTACAATGAGCAGTTCTTC; cdr3_aa: CASSQGGAGGSSYNEQFF
clone_size: -; j_call: TRBJ2-2; v_call: TRBV7-9; d_call: -; cdr3_nt: TGTGCCAGCGGAATACTAGGGGAGCGGAACACCGGGGAGCTGTTTTTT; cdr3_aa: CASGILGERNTGELFF
clone_size: -; j_call: TRBJ1-5; v_call: TRBV19; d_call: TRBD1; cdr3_nt: TGTGCCAGTAGTATTCGACAGGGCCAGGCCCGACAGCCCCAGCATTTT; cdr3_aa: CASSIRQGQARQPQHF
clone_size: -; j_call: TRBJ2-5; v_call: TRBV9; d_call: TRBD2; cdr3_nt: TGTGCCAGCAGCGGGGGACTACGGAGCTCGGAGACCCAGTACTTC; cdr3_aa: CASSGGLRSSETQYF
clone_size: -; j_call: TRBJ2-7; v_call: TRBV19; d_call: TRBD1; cdr3_nt: TGTGCCAGTAGTTCCGGGACAGGGGGCGCCGAGGGTTACGAGCAGTACTTC; cdr3_aa: CASSSGTGGAEGYEQYF
clone_size: -; j_call: TRBJ2-3; v_call: TRBV5-4; d_call: TRBD1; cdr3_nt: TGTGCCAGCAGCTTGGACAGGGGTGTCACAGATACGCAGTATTTT; cdr3_aa: CASSLDRGVTDTQYF
clone_size: -; j_call: TRBJ1-4; v_call: TRBV6-5; d_call: -; cdr3_nt: TGTGCCAGCAGTTACGGGAGGGCTTCTAATGAAAAACTGTTTTTT; cdr3_aa: CASSYGRASNEKLFF
clone_size: -; j_call: TRBJ1-1; v_call: TRBV7-8; d_call: -; cdr3_nt: TGTGCCAGCGGCCGCAGGGCTGACACTGAAGCTTTCTTT; cdr3_aa: CASGRRADTEAFF
clone_size: -; j_call: TRBJ1-4; v_call: TRBV6-6; d_call: -; cdr3_nt: TGTGCCAGCAGATTAGGGCGGGGCGGTGCTAATGAAAAACTGTTTTTT; cdr3_aa: CASRLGRGGANEKLFF
clone_size: -; j_call: TRBJ2-1; v_call: TRBV6-5; d_call: -; cdr3_nt: TGTGCCAGCAGTTACTCGATTCTAGCGTCGGATGAGCAGTTCTTC; cdr3_aa: CASSYSILASDEQFF
clone_size: -; j_call: TRBJ2-7; v_call: TRBV14; d_call: -; cdr3_nt: TGTGCCAGCAGCGAAACGACAGGCCCCTACGAGCAGTACTTC; cdr3_aa: CASSETTGPYEQYF
clone_size: -; j_call: TRBJ2-5; v_call: TRBV4-1; d_call: -; cdr3_nt: TGCGCCAGCAAGAAGACAGGGCTTCGAGCGGGAAGAGAAGAGACCCAGTACTTC; cdr3_aa: CASKKTGLRAGREETQYF
clone_size: -; j_call: TRBJ1-1; v_call: TRBV2; d_call: -; cdr3_nt: TGTGCCAGCACTGCTTCGGGCACTGAAGCTTTCTTT; cdr3_aa: CASTASGTEAFF
clone_size: -; j_call: TRBJ1-2; v_call: TRBV7-8; d_call: -; cdr3_nt: TGTGCCAGCAGCTTAGCGCGGACAGACGGCTATGGCTACACCTTC; cdr3_aa: CASSLARTDGYGYTF
clone_size: -; j_call: TRBJ1-5; v_call: TRBV6-6; d_call: -; cdr3_nt: TGTGCCAGCGGGTTGAGGAAAGGTGGCAATCAGCCCCAGCATTTT; cdr3_aa: CASGLRKGGNQPQHF
clone_size: -; j_call: TRBJ2-2; v_call: TRBV5-1; d_call: -; cdr3_nt: TGCGCCAGCAGCCCGATGTTCATCGGGAATACCGGGGAGCTGTTTTTT; cdr3_aa: CASSPMFIGNTGELFF
clone_size: -; j_call: TRBJ1-2; v_call: TRBV6-1; d_call: TRBD1; cdr3_nt: TGTGCCAGCAGTGAGCCCGGACAGGGGGCCGGTGGCTACACCTTC; cdr3_aa: CASSEPGQGAGGYTF
clone_size: -; j_call: TRBJ1-2; v_call: TRBV2; d_call: -; cdr3_nt: TGTGCCAGCACCTCCCGGGGGGGCTATGGCTACACCTTC; cdr3_aa: CASTSRGGYGYTF
clone_size: once; j_call: TRBJ2-1; v_call: TRBV29-1; d_call: -; cdr3_nt: TGCAGCGTTGAGTACAGAAACAATGAGCAGTTCTTC; cdr3_aa: CSVEYRNNEQFF
clone_size: few; j_call: TRBJ1-1; v_call: TRBV2; d_call: -; cdr3_nt: TGTGCCAGCGCGAGGCGCGAGAACACTGAAGCTTTCTTT; cdr3_aa: CASARRENTEAFF
clone_size: -; j_call: TRBJ1-4; v_call: TRBV6-5; d_call: TRBD1; cdr3_nt: TGTGCCAGCAAGAGACAGGGCGCGACTAATGAAAAACTGTTTTTT; cdr3_aa: CASKRQGATNEKLFF
clone_size: few; j_call: TRBJ1-1; v_call: TRBV7-9; d_call: -; cdr3_nt: TGTGCCAGCAACACGAGAGGGAGCACTGAAGCTTTCTTT; cdr3_aa: CASNTRGSTEAFF
clone_size: -; j_call: TRBJ2-6; v_call: TRBV6-5; d_call: -; cdr3_nt: TGTGCCAGCAGTCTCGAGGGAGCTGGGGCCAACGTCCTGACTTTC; cdr3_aa: CASSLEGAGANVLTF
clone_size: -; j_call: TRBJ1-2; v_call: TRBV5-8; d_call: -; cdr3_nt: TGTGCCAGCAGTTATGGACTTTCCTATGGCTACACCTTC; cdr3_aa: CASSYGLSYGYTF
clone_size: -; j_call: TRBJ2-1; v_call: TRBV6-6; d_call: TRBD1; cdr3_nt: TGTGCCAGCAGCCTAGGGACAGGCTGGTACAATGAGCAGTTCTTC; cdr3_aa: CASSLGTGWYNEQFF
clone_size: -; j_call: TRBJ2-2; v_call: TRBV6-6; d_call: -; cdr3_nt: TGTGCCAGCAGTTACGCAGGGGAAAACACCGGGGAGCTGTTTTTT; cdr3_aa: CASSYAGENTGELFF